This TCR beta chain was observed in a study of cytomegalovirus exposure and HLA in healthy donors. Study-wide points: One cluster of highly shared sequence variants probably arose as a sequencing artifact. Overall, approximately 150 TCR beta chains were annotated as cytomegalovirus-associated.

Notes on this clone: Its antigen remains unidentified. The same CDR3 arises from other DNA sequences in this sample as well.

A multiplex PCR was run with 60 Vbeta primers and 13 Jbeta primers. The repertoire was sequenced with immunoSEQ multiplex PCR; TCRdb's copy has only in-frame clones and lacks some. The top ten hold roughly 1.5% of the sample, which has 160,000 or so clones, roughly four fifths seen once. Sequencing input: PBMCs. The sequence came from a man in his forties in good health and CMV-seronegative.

The CDR3 here is CASSLEGQGSGNTIYF. The CDR3 region has the DNA TGCGCCAGCAGCTTGGAGGGACAGGGTTCTGGAAACACCATATATTTT. This sequence joins TRBV5-1 and TRBJ1-3; TRBD1 agrees at 9 bases. Germline V lookup: CDR1 SGHRS, CDR2 YFSETQ. The CDR3 has 16 residues. V was pared by 0 bases and J by 1 base, with 2 bases of the junction left unmatched. Drawing the rest from reference TRBV5-1 and TRBJ1-3, the complete variable domain is KAGVTQTPRYLIKTRGQQVTLSCSPISGHRSVSWYQQTPGQGLQFLFEYFSETQRNKGNFPGRFSGRQFSNSRSEMNVSTLELGDSALYLCASSLEGQGSGNTIYFGEGSWLTVV.